This TCR beta chain was identified during a study of Ad26.COV2.S vaccination and SARS-CoV-2 variants. The study, taken as a whole, reports: People given the vaccine had a wider spike-specific TCR breadth than placebo recipients did. In TCR breadth and depth analyses, total T cell responses may have been underestimated.

As to treatment: about 20 received Ad26.COV2.S at low or high dose, single or two shots; 5 received placebo; per-sample allocation not given. Collection of the samples took place on day 63 after the first injection of vaccine or placebo. Vaccination employed an Ad26 vector expressing the Wuhan-strain SARS-CoV-2 spike. Profiling relied on immunoSEQ multiplex PCR, and the TCRdb table lists in-frame clones only, not all of them. Counted here are about 400,000 clones, 75% to 90% occurring once; the ten biggest clones make up approximately 1.9%. Remarks on this clone: What it binds is unknown.

The germline V gene has CDR1 LNHDA and CDR2 SQIVND (reference sequence). This CDR3 region has 16 residues. Trimming removed 3 bases from V and 6 bases from J; junction bases left unmatched: 10. This chain connects TRBV19 to TRBJ1-2; 10 nucleotides line up with TRBD1. The clonotype was recovered from a person between 18 and 65 years old who received the Ad26.COV2.S COVID-19 vaccine or a placebo. The sequencing here drew on peripheral blood, taken in a trial of Ad26.COV2.S vaccine versus placebo. This CDR3 is CASSIITPGQGNGYTF. For the CDR3, the DNA is TGTGCCAGTAGTATTATAACCCCGGGACAGGGGAATGGCTACACCTTC.